Here is one T cell receptor (beta chain) with its context. The data were taken from a study of blood T cell repertoires in COVID-19. Profiled with immunoSEQ multiplex PCR; TCRdb holds only in-frame clones, not every one. The data contain about 220,000 clones, 85% to 90% of them singletons. This CDR3 comprises 14 residues. V lost 6 bases, J lost 5 bases, and 16 bases lay in between. Germline loops: CDR1 MNHEY, CDR2 SMNVEV (reference sequence). The origin of this receptor is a woman aged 45-59 years with COVID-19, enrolled during active disease. The gene calls are TRBV27 and TRBJ1-1; no reliable D call. Sequencing used peripheral blood. CDR3: CASSSTGSWTEAFF. CDR3 DNA sequence: TGTGCCAGCAGCTCCACCGGTAGTTGGACTGAAGCTTTCTTT.